This T cell receptor beta chain was sequenced for a study of blood T cell repertoires in COVID-19. At the level of the study: The United States, Italy and Spain were the sources of the acute and convalescent COVID-19 samples. T cells, B-cell-depleted T cells, or PBMCs supplied cDNA or gDNA.

CDR1 and CDR2 from the germline V gene are PRHDT and FYEKMQ (reference sequence). The CDR3 runs 15 residues. The trim removed 3 bases at V and 5 bases at J, leaving 7 bases unmatched. The authors' processing: Reference gene primers were amplified, and this amplification served to estimate nucleated cell counts. The data were produced by immunoSEQ multiplex PCR, yet TCRdb's version contains in-frame clones alone and is incomplete. V, J and clone size reflect that table, while D and trimming were determined from the DNA. Of 55,000 to 90,000 clones in the sample, over 65% were seen once. The V call is TRBV13, the J call TRBJ2-7; TRBD2 agrees at 10 bases. Sequencing input: peripheral blood. The receptor comes from a woman in her 70s with acute or convalescent COVID-19. This CDR3 reads CASSFGTSDPDEQYF. Here the CDR3 DNA reads TGTGCCAGCAGCTTCGGGACTAGCGATCCCGACGAGCAGTACTTC.